This is a list of T cell receptor beta chains from one sample in a study of regulatory T cells in long-lasting Graves disease. From the multiplex PCR reads, TCRdb called clonotypes with MiXCR, one entry per CDR3 protein. The sample has hundreds of thousands of distinct CDR3 sequences; around 17% are singletons. The same sample was also studied in work on T cells in Graves' hyperthyroidism and ophthalmopathy.

The source material was peripheral blood mononuclear cells (PBMCs), sampled at new diagnosis, from a patient treated with antithyroid drugs. Receptors were obtained from a woman aged 25-40 years with Graves disease. Each CDR3 is given with its conserved first and last residue. The D gene is left open where the match is weak. Rows give clone size only sometimes, using once, few, many, or a class for an expanded clone.

d_gene	abundance	v_gene	j_gene	CDR3nt	CDR3aa
-	-	TRBV5-1	TRBJ1-4	TGCGCCAGCAGCCCGGTCGGGGGGAGTGAAAAACTGTTTTTT	CASSPVGGSEKLFF
TRBD2	few	TRBV10-3	TRBJ2-1	TGTGCCATCCGCGGGGGGGAAAATATATACAATGAGCAGTTCTTC	CAIRGGENIYNEQFF
-	many	TRBV7-3	TRBJ2-5	TGTGCCAGCAGCTGCTGTAGGGAGACCCAGTACTTC	CASSCCRETQYF
TRBD1	many	TRBV3-1	TRBJ2-2	TGTGCCAGCAGCCCAAGGACAGGGGGTCCCGGGGAGCTGTTTTTT	CASSPRTGGPGELFF
TRBD2	many	TRBV11-2	TRBJ2-3	TGTGCCAGCAGCTTGGGAGGGGCGCAGTATTTT	CASSLGGAQYF
-	-	TRBV19	TRBJ2-1	TGTGCCAGTAGTATAGGGTCGTACAATGAGCAGTTCTTC	CASSIGSYNEQFF
TRBD2	once	TRBV6-1	TRBJ2-7	TGTGCCAGCAGTCCGACTAGCGGGAGTTTTGGGTCCGAGCAGTACTTC	CASSPTSGSFGSEQYF
TRBD2	few	TRBV11-3	TRBJ2-2	TGTGCCAGCAGCTTAGGACTAGCGGGAGGCGCCGAGGAGCTGTTTTTT	CASSLGLAGGAEELFF
-	many	TRBV6-7	TRBJ1-2	TGTGCCAGCACCAGGTCCAGGGACTATGGCTACACCTTC	CASTRSRDYGYTF
TRBD2	many	TRBV24-1	TRBJ2-1	TGTGCCACCAGTGATGGACCGGGAGGGACGTACAATGAGCAGTTCTTC	CATSDGPGGTYNEQFF
TRBD1	many	TRBV10-3	TRBJ1-2	TGTGCCATCAGTGAGCGGACAGGGAACTATGGCTACACCTTC	CAISERTGNYGYTF
TRBD1	few	TRBV9	TRBJ1-2	TGTGCCAGCAGCGTAGGGACAGGAGATGGCTACACCTTC	CASSVGTGDGYTF
-	-	TRBV19	TRBJ2-6	TGTGCCAGCAGGCAGGGGGGGCCTCCTGGGGCCAACGTCCTGACTTTC	CASRQGGPPGANVLTF
-	many	TRBV12-3/TRBV12-4	TRBJ2-7	TGTGCCAGCAGTTTCCCCCAGGGGGGTCAGTACTTC	CASSFPQGGQYF
-	-	TRBV9	TRBJ2-2	TGTGCCAGCAGCGTAGGATTGGGACTCACCTCCGGGGAGCTGTTTTTT	CASSVGLGLTSGELFF
-	few	TRBV19	TRBJ2-5	TGTGCCAGTAGTGTAGGGGGGCCGCAAGAGACCCAGTACTTC	CASSVGGPQETQYF
-	-	TRBV27	TRBJ1-2	TGTGCCAGCGGCTTTGGGGGGTCGAATGGCTACACCTTC	CASGFGGSNGYTF
-	many	TRBV12-3/TRBV12-4	TRBJ2-2	TGTGCCAGCAGTTTGTCGTTTGTCGGGGAGCTGTTTTTT	CASSLSFVGELFF
TRBD1	many	TRBV28	TRBJ1-2	TGTGCCAGTACCGACAGGGGAGGCGGCTACACCTTC	CASTDRGGGYTF
TRBD1	many	TRBV11-2	TRBJ2-2	TGTGCCAGCAGCTTACGACAGGGCGGGGAGCTGTTTTTT	CASSLRQGGELFF
-	many	TRBV25-1	TRBJ2-7	TGTGCCAGCTCCGAGGGATACGAGCAGTACTTC	CASSEGYEQYF
-	few	TRBV7-9	TRBJ2-3	TGTGCCAGCAGCCCCCCGGAATCCACAGATACGCAGTATTTT	CASSPPESTDTQYF
-	-	TRBV20-1	TRBJ1-6	TGCAGTGCTCAGGGAGCCTATAATTCACCCCTCCACTTT	CSAQGAYNSPLHF
-	many	TRBV6-1	TRBJ2-2	TGTGCCAGCAGTAATTCTATCGGGAACACCGGGGAGCTGTTTTTT	CASSNSIGNTGELFF
-	few	TRBV9	TRBJ1-4	TGTGCCAGCAGCGAAAGTGCGGCGGCGTTCCGTGAAAAACTGTTTTTT	CASSESAAAFREKLFF
-	-	TRBV20-1	TRBJ1-1	TGCAGTTCCACCGGGACAACAAACACTGAAGCTTTCTTT	CSSTGTTNTEAFF
-	many	TRBV7-8	TRBJ2-1	TGTGCCAGCAGCTTAGAGACAATCTTAAACAATGAGCAGTTCTTC	CASSLETILNNEQFF
TRBD2	-	TRBV30	TRBJ2-7	TGTGCCTGGAAGTCCGGGAGGGCCTACGAGCAGTACTTC	CAWKSGRAYEQYF
-	many	TRBV28	TRBJ1-6	TGTGCCAGCACCACCAGGGAGTCCTCACCCCTCCACTTT	CASTTRESSPLHF
-	few	TRBV30	TRBJ1-1	TGTGCCGCAGCGGGCAGGTTGGTTTCATTTGGGCACACTGAAGCTTTCTTT	CAAAGRLVSFGHTEAFF
TRBD1	many	TRBV20-1	TRBJ1-5	TGCAGTGCCCAGACGGGACAGGGGGCCCAGCCCCAGCATTTT	CSAQTGQGAQPQHF
TRBD1	-	TRBV12-3/TRBV12-4	TRBJ2-1	TGTGCCAGCACGGACAGGTTCAACAATGAGCAGTTCTTC	CASTDRFNNEQFF
-	-	TRBV10-2	TRBJ1-1	TGCGCCAGCAGAGAGGGCGGCAGCCGGTCGAACACTGAAGCTTTCTTT	CASREGGSRSNTEAFF
TRBD2	-	TRBV6-1	TRBJ2-7	TGTGCCAGCAGTGTTTGGTCTAGCGGATCCTACGAGCAGTACTTC	CASSVWSSGSYEQYF
TRBD1	few	TRBV7-9	TRBJ2-1	TGTGCCAGCAGCTTAACCGGGACAGGAAACCAGTTCTTC	CASSLTGTGNQFF
-	few	TRBV12-3/TRBV12-4	TRBJ2-6	TGTGCCAGCATCACCTACGTTTATGGCTCTGGGGCCAACGTCCTGACTTTC	CASITYVYGSGANVLTF
-	-	TRBV7-3	TRBJ2-1	TGTGCCAGCAGCTCAAGACTAGTGTACAATGAGCAGTTCTTC	CASSSRLVYNEQFF
-	-	TRBV7-3	TRBJ2-3	TGTGCCAGCAGCTCCGGGAACACAGATACGCAGTATTTT	CASSSGNTDTQYF
-	many	TRBV11-3	TRBJ2-3	TGTGCCAGCAGCCGAAGAAGCACAGATACGCAGTATTTT	CASSRRSTDTQYF
TRBD2	-	TRBV20-1	TRBJ2-1	TGCAGTGCTAGACTAGCGGGAGCATATGAGCAGTTCTTC	CSARLAGAYEQFF
-	few	TRBV5-5	TRBJ1-2	TGTGCCAGCAGGATGGGGGAGACAGCCTATGGCTACACCTTC	CASRMGETAYGYTF
-	few	TRBV2	TRBJ1-1	TGTGCCAGCAGGCCATTAACAGGGAACACTGAAGCTTTCTTT	CASRPLTGNTEAFF
TRBD1	few	TRBV10-3	TRBJ2-3	TGTGCCATCAGTGCCCTTTGGACAGGGGGCACAGATACGCAGTATTTT	CAISALWTGGTDTQYF
-	-	TRBV20-1	TRBJ1-2	TGCAGTGCTATCCCTGCTAACTATGGCTACACCTTC	CSAIPANYGYTF
-	many	TRBV7-2	TRBJ2-5	TGTGCCAGCAGCTTAGGGTTGCAGTTAGAGACCCAGTACTTC	CASSLGLQLETQYF
TRBD1	many	TRBV28	TRBJ2-7	TGTGCCAGCAGGACCGGACAGGGGAACTACGAGCAGTACTTC	CASRTGQGNYEQYF
-	-	TRBV6-5	TRBJ2-5	TGTGCCAGCAGTTACAGTGGTAGCGAAGAGACCCAGTACTTC	CASSYSGSEETQYF
-	once	TRBV18	TRBJ2-2	TGTGCCAGCTCGGGGATGAGATGGTTCGCGGAGCTGTTTTTT	CASSGMRWFAELFF
-	many	TRBV28	TRBJ2-2	TGTGCCAGCAGTTTAGGGCGGAGCGGGGAGCTGTTTTTT	CASSLGRSGELFF